The rows below give T cell receptor beta chains drawn from one sample of a study of cytomegalovirus exposure and HLA in healthy donors. Using immunoSEQ multiplex PCR, the repertoire was profiled, and TCRdb retains in-frame clones only, with some absent. The sample has about 160,000 clones; 86% are singletons. The sequencing input was PBMCs. The receptors here all came from a woman in her thirties in good health and CMV-seronegative. Each CDR3 is given with its conserved first and last residue. The D gene is left open where the match is weak. Only part of the rows carry a size: once, few, many, or a class if the clone is expanded.

>TRBJ2-3|NA|TRBD2|TRBV2
TGTGCCAGCAGCGCTCTTGCGGGAGGTTCAGATACGCAGTATTTT
CASSALAGGSDTQYF
>TRBJ2-2|NA|TRBD1|TRBV5-6
TGTGCCAGCAGCTTGGCAGGGGGCTCGAACACCGGGGAGCTGTTTTTT
CASSLAGGSNTGELFF
>TRBJ2-5|NA|NA|TRBV7-2
TGTGCCAGCAGCTCCTTCAGGGGTATTGGAGAGACCCAGTACTTC
CASSSFRGIGETQYF
>TRBJ2-7|NA|NA|TRBV5-6
TGTGCCAGCAGCTTTAGGACAGCGTACGAGCAGTACTTC
CASSFRTAYEQYF
>TRBJ2-4|NA|TRBD2|TRBV6-1
TGTGCCAGCAGTGAAATTGGGCTGCGGGAGGACAAAAACATTCAGTACTTC
CASSEIGLREDKNIQYF
>TRBJ2-7|NA|NA|TRBV29-1
TGCAGCGTTGAGATGCGGGACTACGAGCAGTACTTC
CSVEMRDYEQYF
>TRBJ1-3|NA|NA|TRBV29-1
TGCAGCGTTGAAGATTCGCGTCCTGACTCTGGAAACACCATATATTTT
CSVEDSRPDSGNTIYF
>TRBJ2-2|NA|NA|TRBV4-3
TGCGCCAGCAGCCAAGGGCCACAGGGTCACACCGGGGAGCTGTTTTTT
CASSQGPQGHTGELFF
>TRBJ1-4|NA|NA|TRBV7-9
TGTGCCAGCAGCCATCACACAGCCCCCAGCGGGACCGAAAAACTGTTTTTT
CASSHHTAPSGTEKLFF
>TRBJ2-7|many|NA|TRBV5-1
TGCGCCAGCAGCACGGAGGACAGAAACTACGAGCAGTACTTC
CASSTEDRNYEQYF
>TRBJ2-7|NA|NA|TRBV4-1
TGCGCCAGCAGCCAAAGGTCAGGAGGCGAGCAGTACTTC
CASSQRSGGEQYF
>TRBJ1-2|NA|NA|TRBV19
TGTGCCAGTACCCGTCCAGACAGAACTAACTATGGCTACACCTTC
CASTRPDRTNYGYTF
>TRBJ2-1|NA|TRBD2|TRBV29-1
TGCAGCGTTGCCGGGAGGGCCAAGGATGAGCAGTTCTTC
CSVAGRAKDEQFF
>TRBJ2-2|NA|NA|TRBV27
TGTGCCAGCAAGGTACTAGGCTTTAGCACCGGGGAGCTGTTTTTT
CASKVLGFSTGELFF
>TRBJ1-1|NA|NA|TRBV6-5
TGTGCCAGCAGTTACCAGGTGGCTTTCGGTGAAGCTTTCTTT
CASSYQVAFGEAFF
>TRBJ2-7|NA|NA|TRBV13
TGTGCCAGCAGCCTCAGGCTCGCGTCGTCCTACGAGCAGTACTTC
CASSLRLASSYEQYF
>TRBJ1-1|NA|NA|TRBV5-6
TGTGCCAGCAGCTTTAGGGGTAACACTGAAGCTTTCTTT
CASSFRGNTEAFF
>TRBJ2-1|NA|NA|TRBV29-1
TGCAGCGTTGAAGGGGGGCAGGACAACAATGAGCAGTTCTTC
CSVEGGQDNNEQFF
>TRBJ2-1|NA|NA|TRBV10-3
TGTGCCATCAGTGAGTCGATAACGGGGAATGAGCAGTTCTTC
CAISESITGNEQFF
>TRBJ2-3|once|NA|TRBV2
TGTGCCAGCAGTATCCTAGTTAGCACAGATACGCAGTATTTT
CASSILVSTDTQYF
>TRBJ2-2|NA|NA|TRBV11-2
TGTGCCAGCCTAGGTCGTGGCACCGGGGAGCTGTTTTTT
CASLGRGTGELFF
>TRBJ2-7|NA|TRBD1|TRBV27
TGTGCCAGCAGTACCGCGGGACAGGGGACCTACGAGCAGTACTTC
CASSTAGQGTYEQYF
>TRBJ1-1|NA|NA|TRBV6-6
TGTGCCAGCAGTTTCACCGACTCACGGACGGCAGCTTTCTTT
CASSFTDSRTAAFF
>TRBJ2-7|NA|NA|TRBV5-4
TGTGCCAGCAGCTTTGGCAGGGGTCGTGAGCAGTACTTC
CASSFGRGREQYF
>TRBJ2-7|NA|TRBD1|TRBV11-2
TGTGCCAGCAGCCCGAAGACAGGGGGCGGCTCCTACGAGCAGTACTTC
CASSPKTGGGSYEQYF